Given below is one T cell receptor beta chain in context. Its antigen is unknown. Data came from immunoSEQ multiplex PCR; TCRdb stores just in-frame clones and leaves some out. The sample carries 110,000 or so clones, just over 90% recorded once. The data were taken from a study of siplizumab effects on memory and regulatory T cells. The study, taken as a whole, reports: Siplizumab caused a significant drop in alloreactive sequences traceable to unstimulated CD4+ memory cells. Assignment of a naive or memory phenotype failed for roughly 80-97% of the proliferating CD4+ or CD8+ clones. There appeared to be greater diversity in naive T cells than in memory cells, and naive T cells seemed major contributors to the alloresponse. Unstimulated subsets captured only a minor fraction of alloreactive clones.

Germline assignment: CDR1 SGHNT and CDR2 YYREEE (reference sequence). The CDR3 contains 13 residues. V was cut by 3 bases and J by 1 base, with 7 bases left in between. The material sequenced was non-Treg CD4+ T cells sorted from blood. This clonotype was sampled from a human donor in good health. This chain joins TRBV5-4 and TRBJ1-2; TRBD1 is a possible D gene (5 bases). The CDR3 nucleotides are TGTGCCAGCAGCTCGACAGATAACTATGGCTACACCTTC. Translating gives CASSSTDNYGYTF.